These 7 T cell receptor beta chains were all obtained from the same sample, sequenced in a study of T cells after yellow fever vaccination. TCRdb redid the calling of the 5' RACE reads with MiXCR, one entry per CDR3 protein. The table has about 130,000 distinct CDR3 sequences, under 8% seen once. Sample: CD4+ T cells sorted from PBMCs, taken approximately 11 days after the first yellow fever vaccination. These receptors all stem from a young man who received the YFV17D yellow fever vaccine.

This clonotype was counted ten times or more. This chain joins TRBV20-1 and TRBJ2-1, with 9 bases lining up with TRBD2. V shed 3 bases and J 8 bases; nucleotides not matched to a gene: 5. Looked up from germline, CDR1 is DFQATT and CDR2 is SNEGSKA (reference sequence). This CDR3 is built from 13 residues. The CDR3 DNA reads TGCAGTGCTAGGCAGCGGGGGGATGATGAGCAGTTCTTC. It encodes CSARQRGDDEQFF.

This clonotype was seen at least ten times. The rearrangement links TRBV12-3 or TRBV12-4 to TRBJ1-6; D unresolved. The V end lost 7 bases, the J end lost 5 bases, and 18 bases lay between the germline ends. CDR3 size: 16 residues. CDR3 sequence reads: CASTPALGSNNSPLHF. In nucleotides, the CDR3 is TGTGCCAGCACTCCCGCTTTGGGCAGTAATAATTCACCCCTCCACTTT.

In the case of this clonotype: This may come from a read error, since a much larger clone is one base off. The rearrangement uses TRBV9 and TRBJ2-3, with a tentative D call TRBD2 (6 bases). CDR1 and CDR2 (germline): SGDLS, YYNGEE. The CDR3 totals 14 residues. The CDR3 sequence: CAGSASGSTDTQYF. As DNA, the CDR3 is TGTGCCGGCAGCGCGAGCGGGTCCACAGATACGCAGTATTTT.

V is TRBV28 and J is TRBJ2-3; D is unclear. V lost 8 bases and J lost 1, with 10 bases in between. CDR1 and CDR2 (germline): MDHEN, SYDVKM. The CDR3 covers 13 residues. CDR3 DNA sequence: TGTGCCAGCGGGTACGTTCGCACAGATACGCAGTATTTT. This translates into CASGYVRTDTQYF.

This clonotype was observed at least ten times. The chain combines TRBV12-3 or TRBV12-4 with TRBJ1-5, with no clear D. V was trimmed by 1 base and J by 6 bases, leaving 7 bases between them. CDR3 length: 13 amino acids. The CDR3 DNA sequence: TGTGCCAGCAGTTTAGATCTAAGTCAGCCCCAGCATTTT. As protein: CASSLDLSQPQHF.

This chain connects TRBV5-1 to TRBJ1-6; weak D call: TRBD1 (6 bases). Germline CDR1 and CDR2: SGHRS and YFSETQ. With 4 bases removed from V and 9 bases from J, the gap between germline ends came to 20 bases. This CDR3 region has 16 residues. The CDR3 bases are TGCGCCAGCAGCCCTAACGGCGATACAGGGTCTTCACCCCTCCACTTT. This gives the protein CASSPNGDTGSSPLHF.

The sample holds many counts of this clonotype. V gene TRBV7-9 combines with J gene TRBJ2-5, with TRBD2 matching over 11 bases. Trimming took 0 bases from V and 2 from J; bases not matched to a gene: 2. CDR3 size: 16 residues. Looked up from germline, CDR1 is SEHNR and CDR2 is FQNEAQ (reference sequence). CDR3 protein: CASSLARTSGQETQYF. CDR3 in DNA: TGTGCCAGCAGCTTAGCGCGGACTAGCGGGCAAGAGACCCAGTACTTC. The full variable domain, in which reference TRBV7-9 and TRBJ2-5 provide the parts outside the CDR3, is DTGVSQNPRHKITKRGQNVTFRCDPISEHNRLYWYRQTLGQGPEFLTYFQNEAQLEKSRLLSDRFSAERPKGSFSTLEIQRTEQGDSAMYLCASSLARTSGQETQYFGPGTRLLVL.